Each of the 26 T cell receptor beta chains below was sequenced from the same sample in a study of blood T cells in healthy people across ages. Primers used in a second PCR of roughly 7 to 12 cycles were a sample-barcoded 5' primer and a J-beta primer mix. TCRdb passed the 5' RACE reads through MiXCR, listing each CDR3 protein once. The profile shows roughly 1,500,000 distinct CDR3 sequences, about 32% of them singletons. Source material: blood. The source is a woman in her twenties or thirties in good health.

This clonotype was seen a handful of times. The CDR3 is CSVESGGVDTQYF. CDR3 DNA: TGCAGCGTTGAATCCGGGGGGGTGGATACGCAGTATTTT. The chain joins TRBV29-1 to TRBJ2-3, with 8 positions matching TRBD2. Germline values: CDR1 SQVTM, CDR2 ANQGSEA. With 2 bases clipped from V and 6 bases from J, the junction kept 4 bases outside the gene matches. The CDR3 covers 13 residues.

V usage is TRBV20-1 and J usage is TRBJ1-1; D is ambiguous. Germline CDR1 and CDR2: DFQATT and SNEGSKA (reference sequence). This CDR3 has 14 residues. V shed 1 base and J shed 3 bases, with 12 bases lying between them. CDR3 DNA: TGCAGTGCTAGAGCTGCGGGCGTGGACACTGAAGCTTTCTTT. Translation: CSARAAGVDTEAFF.

The chain is built from TRBV4-1 and TRBJ1-2, with D hard to call. The CDR3 runs 15 residues. V gave up 2 bases and J gave up 5 bases, with 15 bases separating them. In germline, CDR1 is MGHRA, CDR2 YSYEKL. CDR3 sequence reads: CASSQTDSGPYGYTF. As DNA, the CDR3 is TGCGCCAGCAGCCAAACAGATTCCGGACCTTATGGCTACACCTTC.

V and J are TRBV27 and TRBJ2-7, with D possibly called TRBD1 or TRBD2 (5 bases each). V was cut by 0 bases and J by 6 bases, with 12 bases left in between. The CDR3 is made up of 14 amino acids. Germline CDR1 is MNHEY and CDR2 is SMNVEV (reference sequence). Written as DNA, the CDR3 is TGTGCCAGCAGTTTATCTATCGGGGCCCGCGAGCAGTACTTC. Residues: CASSLSIGAREQYF.

The count of this clonotype is one. The rearrangement links TRBV24-1 to TRBJ2-3; TRBD2 matches at 13 bases. V was pared by 1 base and J by 4 bases, with 10 bases of the junction left unmatched. Looked up from germline, CDR1 is KGHDR and CDR2 is SFDVKD. The CDR3 runs 19 residues. The CDR3 coding sequence is TGTGCCACCAGTGATTTACCGCCAAGACTAGCGGGAGGAGCAGATACGCAGTATTTT. Protein product: CATSDLPPRLAGGADTQYF.

The chain carries TRBV10-1 and TRBJ1-5; no reliable D call. The V end was cut by 0 bases, the J end by 4 bases, with 7 bases between. The CDR3 has 14 residues. CDR1 is WNHNN and CDR2 is SYGVQD in the germline V gene (reference sequence). The CDR3 here is CASSESGKNQPQHF. The CDR3 nucleotides read TGCGCCAGCAGTGAGTCGGGCAAAAATCAGCCCCAGCATTTT.

This clonotype was seen at least ten times. The V gene is TRBV29-1, the J gene TRBJ2-7; 8 nucleotides agree with TRBD1. CDR1 and CDR2 from the germline V gene are SQVTM and ANQGSEA. Unmatched junction bases numbered 9, after V lost 3 bases and J lost 5 bases. The CDR3 covers 14 residues. As DNA, the CDR3 is TGCAGCGTTGAGACGGACAGGGAAGGCGACGAGCAGTACTTC. Its translation: CSVETDREGDEQYF.

The sample holds a few counts of this clonotype. The J gene is TRBJ2-5, the V gene TRBV12-3 or TRBV12-4, with 10 positions matching TRBD1. The CDR3 is 15 residues long. J lost 5 bases, V lost 5 bases, and 8 bases had no gene match. The CDR3 nucleotides are TGTGCCAGCAGTAAGACAGGGGGCGCTTTCGAGACCCAGTACTTC. It encodes CASSKTGGAFETQYF.

This clonotype has ten or more counts. The rearrangement uses TRBV4-1 and TRBJ2-5; D is tentatively TRBD1 or TRBD2 (6 bases each). The CDR3 is 14 residues long. Germline-derived CDR1 and CDR2 are MGHRA and YSYEKL. V was clipped by 4 bases and J by 6 bases, with 15 bases between them. The CDR3 DNA is TGCGCCAGCAGCCCCACCGGGGGCGCGAAGACCCAGTACTTC. Protein sequence: CASSPTGGAKTQYF.

Many counts were recorded for this clonotype. The rearrangement joins TRBV28 to TRBJ2-3; the match to TRBD2 covers 10 bases. V was pared by 3 bases and J by 4 bases, with 4 bases of the junction left unmatched. Germline CDR1 reads MDHEN; CDR2 reads SYDVKM. The CDR3 length is 15 residues. In DNA form, the CDR3 reads TGTGCCAGCAGTTTGCTAGCGGGAGTGGCAGATACGCAGTATTTT. Residues: CASSLLAGVADTQYF.

The CDR3 loop reads CASSFGGGHGYTF. The CDR3, as DNA: TGTGCCAGCAGTTTTGGAGGGGGACATGGCTACACCTTC. The chain links TRBV27 to TRBJ1-2; tentatively, D is TRBD1 (6 bases). This CDR3 is built from 13 residues. Germline V lookup: CDR1 MNHEY, CDR2 SMNVEV (reference sequence). V lost 3 bases and J lost 6, with 11 bases in between.

In its sample, this clonotype was seen many times. CDR3 sequence: CASSYMGNKNIQYF. The CDR3 nucleotides read TGTGCCAGCAGTTACATGGGGAACAAAAACATTCAGTACTTC. The V gene is TRBV6-6, the J gene TRBJ2-4; D call uncertain. Trimming removed 2 bases from V and 3 bases from J, with 8 bases in between. Germline V gives CDR1 MNHNY, CDR2 SVGAGI (reference sequence). CDR3 size: 14 residues.

Comments on this clonotype: The junction departs from the called germline gene at one end, perhaps through a read error. V gene TRBV20-1 combines with J gene TRBJ2-5; 7 bases are a match to TRBD2. The DNA end is a closer match to TRBJ2-7, so the J assignment may be wrong. Germline V CDR1 and CDR2: DFQATT, SNEGSKA (reference sequence). The CDR3 has 15 amino acids. CDR3 loop: CSTRDGASGTYEQYF. For the CDR3, the DNA is TGCAGTACTAGAGATGGAGCTAGCGGAACCTACGAGCAGTACTTC.

The chain recombines TRBV29-1 with TRBJ1-1, with D possibly TRBD1 on 6 matching bases. Germline V gene lookup returns CDR1 SQVTM and CDR2 ANQGSEA. The V gene lost 4 bases and the J gene lost 0 bases, with 12 bases spanning the gap. This CDR3 region has 14 residues. CDR3 DNA sequence: TGCAGCGTTGTGACAGGCAACATGAACACTGAAGCTTTCTTT. This gives the protein CSVVTGNMNTEAFF.

Regarding this clonotype: The conserved phenylalanine or tryptophan is not found at the CDR3 terminus, so this likely reflects a read error. The chain combines TRBV9 with TRBJ2-5; no clear D gene. The V end was cut by 0 bases, the J end by 3 bases, with 6 bases between. Looked up from germline, CDR1 is SGDLS and CDR2 is YYNGEE. This CDR3 contains 13 residues. CDR3 coding DNA: TGTGCCAGCAGCGTAGGACTGGAAGAGACCCAGTACTCC. This encodes CASSVGLEETQYS.

CDR3 in amino acids: CASSQGIGPPLHF. The CDR3 DNA reads as TGCGCCAGCAGCCAAGGGATCGGACCACCCCTCCACTTT. The chain joins TRBV4-1 to TRBJ1-6, with no clear D. The CDR3 has 13 residues. Trimming left V 1 base short and J 11 bases short, with 9 bases between. Per germline, CDR1 MGHRA and CDR2 YSYEKL.

V is TRBV6-5 and J is TRBJ2-4; D is possibly TRBD1 (5 bases). V dropped 0 bases and J dropped 0 bases, with 6 bases sitting between them. The CDR3 sequence is 15 residues long. Germline V CDR1 and CDR2: MNHEY, SVGAGI. Written as DNA, the CDR3 is TGTGCCAGCAGTTACTCTCAGGGAGCCAAAAACATTCAGTACTTC. Translating it yields CASSYSQGAKNIQYF.

The rearrangement links TRBV28 to TRBJ1-1, with 7 positions matching TRBD1. Germline-derived CDR1 and CDR2 are MDHEN and SYDVKM. This CDR3 has 15 residues. The J segment lost 3 bases and the V segment lost 1 base, leaving 5 bases of the junction unmatched. The CDR3: CASSLFRTGYTEAFF. CDR3 nucleotide sequence: TGTGCCAGCAGTTTATTCCGGACAGGCTACACTGAAGCTTTCTTT. Based on the CDR3 plus reference TRBV28 and TRBJ1-1, the full variable domain is DVKVTQSSRYLVKRTGEKVFLECVQDMDHENMFWYRQDPGLGLRLIYFSYDVKMKEKGDIPEGYSVSREKKERFSLILESASTNQTSMYLCASSLFRTGYTEAFFGQGTRLTVV.

V gene TRBV2 combines with J gene TRBJ1-5; D may be TRBD1 (5 bases). CDR3 size: 14 residues. V was pared by 6 bases and J by 2 bases, with 11 bases between. Germline-derived CDR1 and CDR2 are SNHLY and FYNNEI. The CDR3 nucleotides are TGTGCCAGCAGGGGGGACGGGGGCAATCAGCCCCAGCATTTT. This sequence encodes CASRGDGGNQPQHF. Full variable domain (outside the CDR3, taken from reference TRBV2 and TRBJ1-5): EPEVTQTPSHQVTQMGQEVILRCVPISNHLYFYWYRQILGQKVEFLVSFYNNEISEKSEIFDDQFSVERPDGSNFTLKIRSTKLEDSAMYFCASRGDGGNQPQHFGDGTRLSIL.

This clonotype appeared a few times. The rearrangement links TRBV28 to TRBJ2-3, with 15 nucleotides matching TRBD2. The CDR3 consists of 22 residues. J lost 3 bases, V lost 2 bases, and 18 bases had no gene match. In germline, CDR1 is MDHEN, CDR2 SYDVKM. This CDR3 reads CASSLPEGQKGLAGGLTDTQYF. Here the CDR3 DNA reads TGTGCCAGCAGTTTACCCGAGGGACAAAAGGGACTAGCGGGAGGCTTGACAGATACGCAGTATTTT.

This rearrangement joins TRBV14 to TRBJ2-1; D remains ambiguous. V dropped 3 bases and J dropped 9 bases, with 6 bases sitting between them. The CDR3 spans 11 residues. Per germline, CDR1 SGHDN and CDR2 FVKESK. In nucleotides, the CDR3 is TGTGCCAGCAGCCAGCTGGTTGAGCAGTTCTTC. Translated: CASSQLVEQFF.

This chain joins TRBV29-1 and TRBJ2-1, with a possible D match to TRBD1 (7 bases). Germline CDR1 and CDR2: SQVTM and ANQGSEA. Trimming took off 1 base at V and 9 bases at J, with 13 bases between the two ends. CDR3 length: 13 residues. In DNA form, the CDR3 reads TGCAGCGTTGAAGGAAGACAGGGAGGTGAGCAGTTCTTC. Protein sequence: CSVEGRQGGEQFF.

This clonotype has a handful of counts. The chain recombines TRBV5-1 with TRBJ2-7; a weak D match, TRBD1 (5 bases). This CDR3 comprises 15 residues. Germline V CDR1 and CDR2: SGHRS, YFSETQ. Trimming removed 2 bases at V and 0 bases at J, with 12 bases between. CDR3 nucleotide sequence: TGCGCCAGCAGCTTAAGGGGCTCTACCTCCTACGAGCAGTACTTC. Translation: CASSLRGSTSYEQYF.

In regard to this clonotype: A much larger clone sits a single nucleotide away, making a read error possible. This chain uses TRBV29-1 with TRBJ2-5; 8 nucleotides match TRBD2. The CDR3 covers 16 residues. Germline CDR1 SQVTM, CDR2 ANQGSEA. V lost 5 bases and J lost 2; bases outside the gene matches: 13. Here the CDR3 reads CSVIARIAGRQETQYF. CDR3 coding DNA: TGCAGCGTTATCGCTCGGATAGCGGGAAGGCAAGAGACCCAGTACTTC. The whole variable domain, remainder taken from reference TRBV29-1 and TRBJ2-5, is SAVISQKPSRDICQRGTSLTIQCQVDSQVTMMFWYRQQPGQSLTLIATANQGSEATYESGFVIDKFPISRPNLTFSTLTVSNMSPEDSSIYLCSVIARIAGRQETQYFGPGTRLLVL.

This clonotype was counted ten times or more. The chain recombines TRBV10-3 with TRBJ2-3, with D unclear. Germline CDR1 reads ENHRY; CDR2 reads SYGVKD. The CDR3 has 13 amino acids. Trimming pared 11 bases from V and 2 bases from J, leaving 14 bases between. The CDR3 DNA reads as TGTGCCTACTCCCGACAAATCACAGATACGCAGTATTTT. Translation gives CAYSRQITDTQYF.

The chain couples TRBV27 to TRBJ1-3; D is unresolved. Trimming shortened V by 5 bases and J by 0 bases, and 8 bases separated the two germline ends. The CDR3 totals 14 residues. Germline-derived CDR1 and CDR2 are MNHEY and SMNVEV (reference sequence). The CDR3 here is CASSRVGSGNTIYF. As DNA, the CDR3 is TGTGCCAGCAGTAGGGTCGGCTCTGGAAACACCATATATTTT.